Presented here are 3 T cell receptor beta chains from one specimen sequenced in a study of blood T cell repertoires in COVID-19. Clones were sequenced by immunoSEQ multiplex PCR, and TCRdb holds only the in-frame ones, with some missing. Of about 300,000 clones in the sample, roughly 90% were seen once. Sequencing was done on a sample of PBMCs or T cells enriched from blood (not recorded which). These receptors all come from a woman in her late teens or twenties with acute COVID-19.

The CDR3 nucleotides read TGTGCCAGCAGTGAGGGGGACACCTACGAGCAGTACTTC. Protein: CASSEGDTYEQYF. The V gene is TRBV6-1, the J gene TRBJ2-7, with D possibly being TRBD1 (6 bases). V lost 3 bases, J lost 2 bases, and 8 bases lay in between. Per the germline V gene, CDR1 is MNHNS and CDR2 is SASEGT. This CDR3 region has 13 residues.

DNA of the CDR3: TGCGCCAGCAGCGTGGGGGGCAGCCTCTATGGCTACACCTTC. Amino acids: CASSVGGSLYGYTF. This rearrangement joins TRBV5-1 to TRBJ1-2; TRBD1 is a possible D gene (6 bases). Trimming left V 4 bases short and J 4 bases short, with 14 bases between. The CDR3 is 14 amino acids. The V gene's germline CDR1 is SGHRS and CDR2 YFSETQ.

The chain uses TRBV28 and TRBJ2-7, with a tentative D call TRBD2 (5 bases). Between the trimmed V and J ends, which lost 5 bases and 3 bases, there was a span of 11 bases. Germline CDR1 reads MDHEN; CDR2 reads SYDVKM. The CDR3 length is 13 residues. The CDR3 DNA is TGTGCCAGCAGTCGGGGATCACTCTACGAGCAGTACTTC. It specifies CASSRGSLYEQYF.